A single sample is the source of the 17 T cell receptor beta chains below, sequenced in a study of vaccination effects on CD4 cells after COVID-19. These receptors have no known antigen. The assay was immunoSEQ multiplex PCR, and TCRdb's table has in-frame clones only and misses some. The sample includes 70,000 or so clones, 65% to 75% of them seen just once. Ahead of sequencing, the ViraFEST assay grew antigen-specific CD4+ T cells using viral peptide pools. Researchers isolated CD4+ T cells once approximately 10 days of culture had elapsed. The infection with SARS-CoV-2 (confirmed by PCR) occurred in this person between March and December 2020. The starting material was CD4+ T cells from PBMCs cultured with HIV peptides, obtained before COVID-19 vaccination. As for subset: HIV-1 Nef peptide pool negative control/reference culture. Receptors were obtained from a human donor who had a prior SARS-CoV-2 infection.

CDR3 DNA: TGTGCCAGTAGTCCTCGCGGGAGGGCCGGGGAGACCCAGTACTTC. Protein: CASSPRGRAGETQYF. V gene TRBV19 combines with J gene TRBJ2-5; TRBD2 aligns across 9 bases. Germline V gives CDR1 LNHDA, CDR2 SQIVND (reference sequence). The CDR3 extends over 15 amino acids. The V segment lost 5 bases and the J segment 5 bases; nucleotides outside the gene matches: 9.

V usage is TRBV19 and J usage is TRBJ1-2; tentatively, D is TRBD1 (6 bases). Per germline, CDR1 LNHDA and CDR2 SQIVND (reference sequence). Trimming pared 6 bases from V and 8 bases from J, leaving 19 bases between. The CDR3 sequence is 14 residues long. The CDR3 loop reads CASSLGDTGRGYTF. CDR3 sequence (DNA): TGTGCCAGTAGCCTCGGGGACACAGGGAGAGGCTACACCTTC.

This chain links TRBV13 with TRBJ2-3; unclear D gene. Germline CDR1 PRHDT, CDR2 FYEKMQ (reference sequence). The ends were cut back, 4 bases at V and 0 bases at J, with 8 bases in the middle. CDR3 size: 14 residues. CDR3 sequence (DNA): TGTGCCAGCAGCTCCGGGCCCAGCACAGATACGCAGTATTTT. Amino acids: CASSSGPSTDTQYF.

V is TRBV11-2 and J is TRBJ2-5, with a possible D match to TRBD2 (7 bases). The CDR3 is 19 amino acids. In germline, CDR1 is SGHAT, CDR2 FQNNGV. The V end was cut by 3 bases, the J end by 5 bases, with 28 bases between. CDR3 sequence: CASSFYPMGGRYRNETQYF. The CDR3 nucleotides are TGTGCCAGCAGCTTTTATCCGATGGGGGGGCGGTACCGTAATGAGACCCAGTACTTC.

V is TRBV15 and J is TRBJ2-1; maybe TRBD1 (6 bases). The CDR3 loop spans 17 amino acids. V dropped 2 bases and J dropped 2 bases, with 16 bases sitting between them. CDR1 LNHNV and CDR2 YYDKDF come from the germline V gene (reference sequence). In DNA form, the CDR3 reads TGTGCCACCAGCAGAATGAGTCCCTGGGGGCCCTACAATGAGCAGTTCTTC. Encoded protein: CATSRMSPWGPYNEQFF.

The rearrangement joins TRBV5-5 to TRBJ2-5, with 7 bases that match TRBD1. Germline V gene data show CDR1 as SGHKS and CDR2 as YYEKEE (reference sequence). J lost 5 bases, V lost 3 bases, and 10 bases had no gene match. The CDR3 is made up of 15 amino acids. CDR3 sequence (DNA): TGTGCCAGCAGCTATGCCGGGACAGCTGGGGAGACCCAGTACTTC. Translated: CASSYAGTAGETQYF. Variable domain in full (rest from reference TRBV5-5 and TRBJ2-5): DAGVTQSPTHLIKTRGQQVTLRCSPISGHKSVSWYQQVLGQGPQFIFQYYEKEERGRGNFPDRFSARQFPNYSSELNVNALLLGDSALYLCASSYAGTAGETQYFGPGTRLLVL.

The rearrangement joins TRBV13 to TRBJ2-1, with D maybe TRBD2 (6 bases). Trimming removed 6 bases from V and 6 bases from J, with 15 bases in between. This CDR3 comprises 14 residues. Germline V gene sequence: CDR1 PRHDT, CDR2 FYEKMQ (reference sequence). As DNA, the CDR3 is TGTGCCAGCAGTTACCGCGGGGCCGGCAATGAGCAGTTCTTC. This codes for CASSYRGAGNEQFF.

The chain recombines TRBV7-2 with TRBJ2-3; 10 positions agree with TRBD2. The V and J ends lost 5 bases and 2 bases, in that order; junction bases with no gene match: 7. There are 16 residues in the CDR3. The germline gives CDR1 SGHTA, CDR2 FQGNSA. The CDR3 DNA sequence: TGTGCCAGCAGCCCACCGACTAGCGGGTACACAGATACGCAGTATTTT. Amino acid sequence: CASSPPTSGYTDTQYF.

The chain's CDR3 is CASSQVFGWGTSKRVDIQYF. DNA for the CDR3: TGCGCCAGCAGCCAAGTCTTCGGGTGGGGGACTTCAAAGAGGGTGGACATTCAGTACTTC. The V call is TRBV4-3, the J call TRBJ2-4; D perhaps matches TRBD2 (6 bases). V gave up 1 base and J gave up 8 bases, with 30 bases separating them. CDR3 length equals 20 residues. Germline V gene lookup returns CDR1 LGHNA and CDR2 YSLEER.

The genes are TRBV5-1 and TRBJ2-1; D not certain. Germline lookup yields CDR1 SGHRS and CDR2 YFSETQ. The germline V and J ends were trimmed by 3 bases and 0 bases, with 10 bases remaining between them. The CDR3 contains 15 residues. CDR3 amino acids: CASSSDSFSYNEQFF. CDR3 coding DNA: TGCGCCAGCAGCTCTGACTCGTTCTCCTACAATGAGCAGTTCTTC.

The V and J genes are TRBV19 and TRBJ1-5, with 7 bases matching TRBD1. Germline loops: CDR1 LNHDA, CDR2 SQIVND (reference sequence). The CDR3 runs 14 residues. Germline trimming cut 6 bases from V and 3 bases from J; bases unmatched to any gene: 5. The chain's CDR3 is CASRTGLYNQPQHF. CDR3 in DNA: TGTGCCAGTAGGACAGGGTTATACAATCAGCCCCAGCATTTT.

The chain links TRBV10-3 to TRBJ2-2; maybe TRBD1 (5 bases). Per germline, CDR1 ENHRY and CDR2 SYGVKD. The CDR3 is made up of 14 amino acids. V was shortened by 10 bases and J by 6 bases, with 18 bases between the two germline ends. The CDR3 DNA reads as TGTGCCACCGGACATATCTCGACGGCCGGGGAGCTGTTTTTT. Its protein is CATGHISTAGELFF.

The sample holds a few counts of this clone. This chain joins TRBV6-6 and TRBJ1-1; no reliable D call. The CDR3 contains 18 residues. V lost 5 bases and J lost 0, with 22 bases in between. Germline CDR1 and CDR2: MNHNY and SVGAGI (reference sequence). The CDR3 region is CASSPQGRRRRLNTEAFF. For the CDR3, the DNA is TGTGCCAGCAGTCCCCAAGGGCGCCGGCGACGACTGAACACTGAAGCTTTCTTT.

The J gene is TRBJ1-4, the V gene TRBV2; 7 nucleotides line up with TRBD1. The CDR3 contains 13 residues. Germline loops: CDR1 SNHLY, CDR2 FYNNEI. Trimming cost V 8 bases and J 6 bases; bases outside gene matches: 6. The CDR3 here is CASGGDSYEKLFF. The CDR3 bases are TGTGCCAGCGGAGGGGACAGTTATGAAAAACTGTTTTTT.

The rearrangement joins TRBV6-1 to TRBJ1-4; the match to TRBD1 covers 7 bases. CDR1 and CDR2 from the germline V gene are MNHNS and SASEGT. Trimming took 5 bases from V and 7 from J; bases not matched to a gene: 7. The CDR3 spans 14 residues. The CDR3 sequence is CASSSRQGREKLFF. CDR3 sequence (DNA): TGTGCCAGCAGTTCCAGACAGGGTCGTGAAAAACTGTTTTTT.

CDR3 sequence reads: CASSLKGDTEAFF. The CDR3 bases are TGTGCCAGCAGCTTAAAGGGGGACACTGAAGCTTTCTTT. This sequence joins TRBV11-2 and TRBJ1-1; TRBD1 is a possible D gene (6 bases). The V and J ends lost 2 bases and 3 bases respectively, with 7 bases between them. The CDR3 runs 13 residues. The germline gives CDR1 SGHAT, CDR2 FQNNGV. Variable domain in full (rest from reference TRBV11-2 and TRBJ1-1): EAGVAQSPRYKIIEKRQSVAFWCNPISGHATLYWYQQILGQGPKLLIQFQNNGVVDDSQLPKDRFSAERLKGVDSTLKIQPAKLEDSAVYLCASSLKGDTEAFFGQGTRLTVV.

This clone was seen only once. The chain joins TRBV7-8 to TRBJ2-7; the match to TRBD2 covers 14 bases. V lost 5 bases, J lost 6 bases, and 3 bases stayed unmatched. This CDR3 is built from 14 residues. Germline lookup yields CDR1 SGHVS and CDR2 FQNEAQ. CDR3 DNA: TGTGCCAGCAGCCAGACTAGCGGGAGGGCCGAGCAGTACTTC. This gives the protein CASSQTSGRAEQYF.